This T cell receptor (beta chain) was sequenced in a study of cytomegalovirus exposure and HLA in healthy donors. Study context: The 90 to 150 validation repertoires used the same platform as the 666 first-cohort repertoires, a later analysis reported.

Regarding the study as a whole: Many donors shared some public TCRs, even though most TCR sequences were rare. Testing in vitro showed a few CMV-associated chains specific for CMV antigens. Some TCR beta chains (roughly 160 of them) were listed as cytomegalovirus-associated.

Of note for this clone: Its specificity is unknown.

The assay was immunoSEQ multiplex PCR, and TCRdb's table has in-frame clones only and misses some. The profile covers 150,000 to 200,000 clones, with 86% appearing a single time and 2% to 3% taken by the ten largest. With V trimmed by 0 bases and J by 5 bases, 1 base remained unmatched. CDR3 length: 13 amino acids. CDR1 and CDR2 from the germline V gene are SGHDT and YYEEEE. The sample taken for sequencing was PBMCs. This chain links TRBV5-6 with TRBJ2-7; 8 positions agree with TRBD2. This receptor was taken from a man between 18 and 29 years old in good health and CMV-seropositive. As DNA, the CDR3 is TGTGCCAGCAGCTTGGCCGGGGGGGACGAGCAGTACTTC. Its translation: CASSLAGGDEQYF.